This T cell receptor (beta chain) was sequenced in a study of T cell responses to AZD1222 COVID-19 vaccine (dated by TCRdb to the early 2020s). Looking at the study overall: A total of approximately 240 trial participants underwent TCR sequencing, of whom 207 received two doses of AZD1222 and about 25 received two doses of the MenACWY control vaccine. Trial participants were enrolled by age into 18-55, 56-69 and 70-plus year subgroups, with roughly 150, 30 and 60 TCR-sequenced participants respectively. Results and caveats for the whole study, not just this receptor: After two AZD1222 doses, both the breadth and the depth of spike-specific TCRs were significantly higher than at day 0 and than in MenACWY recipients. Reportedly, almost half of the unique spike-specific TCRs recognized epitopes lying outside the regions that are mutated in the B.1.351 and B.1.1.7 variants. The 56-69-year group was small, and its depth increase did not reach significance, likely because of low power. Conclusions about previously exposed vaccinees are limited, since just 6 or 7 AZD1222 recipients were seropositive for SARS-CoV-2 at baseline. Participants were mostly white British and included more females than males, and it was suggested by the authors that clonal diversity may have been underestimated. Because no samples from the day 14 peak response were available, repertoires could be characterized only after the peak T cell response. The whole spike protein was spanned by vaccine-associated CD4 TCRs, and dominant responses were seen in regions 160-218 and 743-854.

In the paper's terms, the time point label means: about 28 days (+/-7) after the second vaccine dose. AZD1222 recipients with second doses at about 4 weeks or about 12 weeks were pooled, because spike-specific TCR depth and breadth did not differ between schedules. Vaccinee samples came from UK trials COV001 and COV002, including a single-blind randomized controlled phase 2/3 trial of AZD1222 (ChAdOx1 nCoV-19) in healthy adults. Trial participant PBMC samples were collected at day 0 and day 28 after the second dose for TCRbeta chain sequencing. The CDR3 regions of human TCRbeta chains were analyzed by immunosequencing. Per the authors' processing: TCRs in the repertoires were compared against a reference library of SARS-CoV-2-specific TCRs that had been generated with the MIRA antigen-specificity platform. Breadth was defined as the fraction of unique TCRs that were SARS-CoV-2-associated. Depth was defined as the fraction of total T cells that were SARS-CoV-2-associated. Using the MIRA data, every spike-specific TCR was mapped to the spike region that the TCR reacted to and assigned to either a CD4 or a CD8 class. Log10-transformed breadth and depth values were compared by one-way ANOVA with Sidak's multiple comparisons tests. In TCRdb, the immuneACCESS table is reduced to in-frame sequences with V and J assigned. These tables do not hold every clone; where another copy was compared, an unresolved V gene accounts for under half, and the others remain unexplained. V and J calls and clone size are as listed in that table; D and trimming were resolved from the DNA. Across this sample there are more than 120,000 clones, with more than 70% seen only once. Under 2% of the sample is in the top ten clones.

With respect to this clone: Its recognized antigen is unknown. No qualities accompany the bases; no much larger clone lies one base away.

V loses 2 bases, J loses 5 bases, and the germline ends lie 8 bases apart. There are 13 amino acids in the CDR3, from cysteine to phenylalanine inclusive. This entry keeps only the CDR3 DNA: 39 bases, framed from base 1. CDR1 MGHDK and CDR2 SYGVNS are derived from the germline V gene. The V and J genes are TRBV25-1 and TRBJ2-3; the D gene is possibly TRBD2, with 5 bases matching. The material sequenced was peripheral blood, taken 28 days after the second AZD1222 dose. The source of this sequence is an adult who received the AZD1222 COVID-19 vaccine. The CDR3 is CASSEGGLDTQYF. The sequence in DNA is TGTGCCAGCAGTGAAGGAGGCTTAGATACGCAGTATTTT.